This passage covers 10 T cell receptor beta chains from one sample sequenced in a study of long-term antiretroviral therapy in people with HIV. immunoSEQ v3.0 was run at survey level. Data came from immunoSEQ multiplex PCR; TCRdb stores just in-frame clones and leaves some out. This sample has approximately 17,000 clones; approximately 78% occur once, and the top ten carry roughly 18%. Sample: unsorted PBMCs, taken 0.6 years after starting antiretroviral therapy. The receptors were gathered from a woman between 18 and 29 years old with HIV.

The chain uses TRBV29-1 and TRBJ2-7, with 7 bases fitting TRBD1. V lost 6 bases and J lost 0; bases outside the gene matches: 2. Germline V gene sequence: CDR1 SQVTM, CDR2 ANQGSEA. CDR3 length: 12 amino acids. The CDR3 DNA follows: TGCAGCGTCGGGACAGTCTCCTACGAGCAGTACTTC. Translation: CSVGTVSYEQYF.

DNA of the CDR3: TGCGCCAGCAGGCCCGGACAGACTAGCACAGATACGCAGTATTTT. Encoded protein: CASRPGQTSTDTQYF. This rearrangement joins TRBV5-1 to TRBJ2-3; D is perhaps TRBD1 (6 bases). Germline loops: CDR1 SGHRS, CDR2 YFSETQ. CDR3 length: 15 residues. V was pared by 5 bases and J by 0 bases, with 13 bases between.

The rearrangement uses TRBV5-6 and TRBJ1-2, with D uncertain. The CDR3 runs 13 residues. Trimming left V 0 bases short and J 5 bases short, with 8 bases between. Germline CDR1 SGHDT, CDR2 YYEEEE. The CDR3 protein is CASSLEAQYGYTF. In DNA, the CDR3 is TGTGCCAGCAGCTTGGAGGCACAGTATGGCTACACCTTC. The full variable domain, completed using reference TRBV5-6 and TRBJ1-2, is DAGVTQSPTHLIKTRGQQVTLRCSPKSGHDTVSWYQQALGQGPQFIFQYYEEEERQRGNFPDRFSGHQFPNYSSELNVNALLLGDSALYLCASSLEAQYGYTFGSGTRLTVV.

This clone was seen once. The chain is built from TRBV11-2 and TRBJ2-5; 7 bases are shared with TRBD1. Trimming took 10 bases from V and 4 from J; bases not matched to a gene: 9. The CDR3 sequence is 13 residues long. Per the germline V gene, CDR1 is SGHAT and CDR2 is FQNNGV. In DNA, the CDR3 is TGTGCCACCTTAGGGGGCGGTGGAGAGACCCAGTACTTC. Protein product: CATLGGGGETQYF. Variable domain in full (rest from reference TRBV11-2 and TRBJ2-5): EAGVAQSPRYKIIEKRQSVAFWCNPISGHATLYWYQQILGQGPKLLIQFQNNGVVDDSQLPKDRFSAERLKGVDSTLKIQPAKLEDSAVYLCATLGGGGETQYFGPGTRLLVL.

The chain has TRBV13 and TRBJ2-3, with D perhaps TRBD1 (5 bases). V was shortened by 3 bases and J by 0 bases, with 13 bases between the two germline ends. The germline V gene encodes CDR1 PRHDT and CDR2 FYEKMQ (reference sequence). CDR3 length: 16 residues. The CDR3 DNA sequence: TGTGCCAGCAGCTTTGGACATTCTCGGAGCACAGATACGCAGTATTTT. Its protein product is CASSFGHSRSTDTQYF. Looking up the rest from reference TRBV13 and TRBJ2-3 gives the full variable domain: AAGVIQSPRHLIKEKRETATLKCYPIPRHDTVYWYQQGPGQDPQFLISFYEKMQSDKGSIPDRFSAQQFSDYHSELNMSSLELGDSALYFCASSFGHSRSTDTQYFGPGTRLTVL.

The table lists this clone with a few counts. The chain has TRBV2 and TRBJ1-6; D is undetermined. The length of the CDR3 is 12 residues. Per germline, CDR1 SNHLY and CDR2 FYNNEI. Trimming pared 6 bases from V and 14 bases from J, leaving 14 bases between. CDR3 residues: CASSHGRKALHF. In DNA, the CDR3 is TGTGCCAGCAGCCACGGAAGGAAGGCCCTCCACTTT.

This clone was observed once. The chain is built from TRBV6-1 and TRBJ2-3; TRBD2 aligns across 8 bases. The CDR3 contains 14 residues. V lost 3 bases and J lost 9; bases outside the gene matches: 8. From germline, CDR1 is MNHNS and CDR2 SASEGT. The CDR3 DNA follows: TGTGCCAGCAGTGAGTCCCTAGCGGGTAGGACGCAGTATTTT. Translation: CASSESLAGRTQYF.

The chain is built from TRBV6-1 and TRBJ2-5; 8 bases are a match to TRBD1. Germline loops: CDR1 MNHNS, CDR2 SASEGT. CDR3 length equals 14 residues. After removal of 4 bases from V and 5 bases from J, the junction contained 6 bases not matched to a gene. The CDR3 protein is CASSARGLGETQYF. The DNA of the CDR3 is TGTGCCAGCAGTGCCAGGGGGCTGGGGGAGACCCAGTACTTC.

The rearrangement links TRBV9 to TRBJ1-1; no firm D call. This CDR3 comprises 14 residues. V lost 4 bases to trimming and J lost 7 bases, with 17 bases between them. Germline V gene lookup returns CDR1 SGDLS and CDR2 YYNGEE. The CDR3: CASSSAEGSIEAFF. CDR3 in DNA: TGTGCCAGCAGCTCCGCCGAAGGGTCAATTGAAGCTTTCTTT.

The chain uses TRBV5-4 and TRBJ2-7; D not certain. Per the germline V gene, CDR1 is SGHNT and CDR2 is YYREEE (reference sequence). This CDR3 spans 13 amino acids. V was trimmed by 6 bases and J by 7 bases, leaving 17 bases between them. The CDR3 nucleotides are TGTGCCAGCACGGTGAACCTAGAGAGGGAGCAGTACTTC. This sequence encodes CASTVNLEREQYF.